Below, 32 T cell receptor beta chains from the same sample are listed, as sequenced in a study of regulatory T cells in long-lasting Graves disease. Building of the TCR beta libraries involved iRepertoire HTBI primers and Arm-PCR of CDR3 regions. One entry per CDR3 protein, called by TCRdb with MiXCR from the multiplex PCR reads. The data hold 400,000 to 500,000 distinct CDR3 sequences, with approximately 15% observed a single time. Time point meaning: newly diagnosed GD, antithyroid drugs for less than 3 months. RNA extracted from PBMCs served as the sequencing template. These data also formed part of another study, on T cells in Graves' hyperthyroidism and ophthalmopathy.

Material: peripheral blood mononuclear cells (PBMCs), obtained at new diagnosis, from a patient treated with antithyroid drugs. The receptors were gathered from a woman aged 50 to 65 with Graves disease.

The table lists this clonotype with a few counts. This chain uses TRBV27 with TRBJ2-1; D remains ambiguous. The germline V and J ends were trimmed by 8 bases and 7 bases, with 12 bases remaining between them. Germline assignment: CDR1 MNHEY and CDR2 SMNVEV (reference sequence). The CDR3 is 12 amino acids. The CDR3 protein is CASSDRWNEQFF. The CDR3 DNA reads TGTGCCAGCTCCGATCGGTGGAATGAGCAGTTCTTC.

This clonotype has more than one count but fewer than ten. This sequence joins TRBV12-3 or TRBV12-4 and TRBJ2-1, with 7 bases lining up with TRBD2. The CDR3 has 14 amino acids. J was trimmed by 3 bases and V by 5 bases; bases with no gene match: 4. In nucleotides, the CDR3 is TGTGCCAGCAGTCCCAGCGGGGACTACAATGAGCAGTTCTTC. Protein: CASSPSGDYNEQFF.

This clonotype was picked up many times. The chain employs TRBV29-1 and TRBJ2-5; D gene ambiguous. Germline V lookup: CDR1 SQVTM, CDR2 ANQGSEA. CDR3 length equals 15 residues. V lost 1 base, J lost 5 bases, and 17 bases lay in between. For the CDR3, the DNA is TGCAGCGTTGAAGGGCTACAACCCGGGTGGGAGACCCAGTACTTC. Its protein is CSVEGLQPGWETQYF.

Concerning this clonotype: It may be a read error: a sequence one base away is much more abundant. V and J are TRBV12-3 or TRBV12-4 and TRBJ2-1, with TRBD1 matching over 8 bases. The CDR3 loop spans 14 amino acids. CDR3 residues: CTSRVPGQGGEQFF. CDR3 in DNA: TGTACCAGCAGGGTCCCCGGACAGGGCGGTGAGCAGTTCTTC.

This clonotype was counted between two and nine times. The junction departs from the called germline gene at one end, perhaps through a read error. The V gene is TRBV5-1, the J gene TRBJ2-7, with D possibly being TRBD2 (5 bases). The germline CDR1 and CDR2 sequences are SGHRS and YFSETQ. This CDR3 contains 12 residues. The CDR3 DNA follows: TGCACCAGCAGCAGCCGGGACTACGAGCAGTACTTC. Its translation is CTSSSRDYEQYF.

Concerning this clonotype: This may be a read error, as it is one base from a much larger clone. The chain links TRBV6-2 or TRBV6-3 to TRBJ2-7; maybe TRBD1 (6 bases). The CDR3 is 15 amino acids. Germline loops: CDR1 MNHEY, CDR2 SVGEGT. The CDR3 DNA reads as TGTGCCAGCAGTGAACCTGGGGGCAATCTCTACGGGCAGTACTTC. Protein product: CASSEPGGNLYGQYF.

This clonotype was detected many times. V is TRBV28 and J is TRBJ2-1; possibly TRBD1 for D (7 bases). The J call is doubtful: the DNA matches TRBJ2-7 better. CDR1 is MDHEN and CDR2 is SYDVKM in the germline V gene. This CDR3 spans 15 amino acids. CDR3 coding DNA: TGTGCCAGCAGTTTATCCGGGCAGGGGGGAGGCGAGCAGTACTTC. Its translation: CASSLSGQGGGEQYF.

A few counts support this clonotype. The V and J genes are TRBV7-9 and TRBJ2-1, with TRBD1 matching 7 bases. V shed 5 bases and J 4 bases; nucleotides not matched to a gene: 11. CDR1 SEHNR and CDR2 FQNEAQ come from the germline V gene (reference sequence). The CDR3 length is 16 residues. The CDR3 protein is CASSRRQGTLYNEQFF. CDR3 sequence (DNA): TGTGCCAGCAGCCGAAGACAGGGAACCCTTTACAATGAGCAGTTCTTC.

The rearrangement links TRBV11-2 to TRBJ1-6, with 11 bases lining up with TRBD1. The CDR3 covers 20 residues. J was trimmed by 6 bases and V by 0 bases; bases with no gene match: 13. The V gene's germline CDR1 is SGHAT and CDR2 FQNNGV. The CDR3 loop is CASSLDRGQGGLSFNSPLHF. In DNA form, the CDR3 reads TGTGCCAGCAGCTTAGATCGGGGACAGGGGGGACTCTCTTTTAATTCACCCCTCCACTTT.

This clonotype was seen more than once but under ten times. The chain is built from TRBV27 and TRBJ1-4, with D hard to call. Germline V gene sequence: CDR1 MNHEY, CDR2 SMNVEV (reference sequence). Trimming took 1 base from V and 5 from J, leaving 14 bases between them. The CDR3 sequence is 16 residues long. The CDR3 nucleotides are TGTGCCAGCAGTTTATTACTCGGTGGGGAAAATGAAAAACTGTTTTTT. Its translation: CASSLLLGGENEKLFF.

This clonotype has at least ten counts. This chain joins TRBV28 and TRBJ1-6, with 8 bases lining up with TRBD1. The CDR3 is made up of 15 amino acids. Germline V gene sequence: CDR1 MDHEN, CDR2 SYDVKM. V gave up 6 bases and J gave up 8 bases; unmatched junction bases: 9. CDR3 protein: CASSLPGTGDSPLHF. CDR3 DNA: TGTGCCAGCAGCCTCCCCGGGACAGGCGATTCACCCCTCCACTTT.

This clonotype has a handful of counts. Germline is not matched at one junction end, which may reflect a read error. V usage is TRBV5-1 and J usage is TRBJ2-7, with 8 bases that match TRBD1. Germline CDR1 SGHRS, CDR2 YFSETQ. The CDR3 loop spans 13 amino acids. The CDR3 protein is CTSSSQGVYEQYF. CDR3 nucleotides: TGCACCAGCAGCTCACAGGGGGTCTACGAGCAGTACTTC.

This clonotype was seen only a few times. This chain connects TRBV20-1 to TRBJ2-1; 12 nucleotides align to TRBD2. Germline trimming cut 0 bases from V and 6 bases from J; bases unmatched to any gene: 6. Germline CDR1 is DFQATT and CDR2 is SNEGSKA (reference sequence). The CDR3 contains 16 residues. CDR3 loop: CSARDPSGRAGNEQFF. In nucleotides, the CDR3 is TGCAGTGCTAGAGATCCTAGCGGGAGGGCCGGCAATGAGCAGTTCTTC.

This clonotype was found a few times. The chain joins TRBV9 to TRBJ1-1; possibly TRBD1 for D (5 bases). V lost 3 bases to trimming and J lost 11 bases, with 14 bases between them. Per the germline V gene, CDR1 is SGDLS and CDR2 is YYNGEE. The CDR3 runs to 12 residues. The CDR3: CASSDFRGVAFF. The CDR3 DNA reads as TGTGCCAGCAGCGACTTTCGAGGGGTCGCTTTCTTT.

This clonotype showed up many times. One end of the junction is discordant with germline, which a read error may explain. The CDR3 region has the DNA TGTGCCAGCCAGCGCCGGGGTTTCCTCGGGTCCTACGAGCAGTACTTC. Protein sequence: CASQRRGFLGSYEQYF. This chain connects TRBV5-1 to TRBJ2-7, with D possibly TRBD2 on 5 matching bases. CDR3 length equals 16 residues. CDR1 and CDR2 from the germline V gene are SGHRS and YFSETQ.

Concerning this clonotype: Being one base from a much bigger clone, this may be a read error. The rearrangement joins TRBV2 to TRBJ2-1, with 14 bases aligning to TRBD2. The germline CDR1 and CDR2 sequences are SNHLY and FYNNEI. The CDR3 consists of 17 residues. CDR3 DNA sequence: TGTGCCTGCAGGACTAGCGGGAGGATGAGCTCCTACAATGAGCAGTTCTTC. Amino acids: CACRTSGRMSSYNEQFF.

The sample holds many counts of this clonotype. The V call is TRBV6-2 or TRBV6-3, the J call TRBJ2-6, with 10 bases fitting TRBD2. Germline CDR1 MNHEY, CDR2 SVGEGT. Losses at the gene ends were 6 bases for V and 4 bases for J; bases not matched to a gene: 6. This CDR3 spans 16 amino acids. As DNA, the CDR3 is TGTGCCAGCAGAGCGGGAGGGACCTTGGGGGCCAACGTCCTGACTTTC. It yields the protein CASRAGGTLGANVLTF.

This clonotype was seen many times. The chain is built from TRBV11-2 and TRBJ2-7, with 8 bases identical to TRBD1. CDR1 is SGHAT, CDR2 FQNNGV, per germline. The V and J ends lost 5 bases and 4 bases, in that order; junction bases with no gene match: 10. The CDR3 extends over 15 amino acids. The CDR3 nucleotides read TGTGCCAGCAGCGACAGGACAGGGAGCGTATACGAGCAGTACTTC. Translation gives CASSDRTGSVYEQYF.

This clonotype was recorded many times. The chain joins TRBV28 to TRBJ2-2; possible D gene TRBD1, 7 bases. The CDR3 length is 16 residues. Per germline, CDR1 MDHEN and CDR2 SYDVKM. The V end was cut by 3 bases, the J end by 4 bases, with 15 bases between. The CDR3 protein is CASSFGGDSFTGELFF. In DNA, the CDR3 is TGTGCCAGCAGTTTCGGAGGGGACAGCTTCACCGGGGAGCTGTTTTTT.

The CDR3: CASGLGRKLFF. The CDR3 DNA reads as TGTGCCAGCGGCCTGGGGCGAAAACTGTTTTTT. The chain recombines TRBV28 with TRBJ1-4; tentative D call: TRBD1 (5 bases). Germline CDR1 reads MDHEN; CDR2 reads SYDVKM. V was clipped by 8 bases and J by 10 bases, with 11 bases between them. The CDR3 covers 11 residues.

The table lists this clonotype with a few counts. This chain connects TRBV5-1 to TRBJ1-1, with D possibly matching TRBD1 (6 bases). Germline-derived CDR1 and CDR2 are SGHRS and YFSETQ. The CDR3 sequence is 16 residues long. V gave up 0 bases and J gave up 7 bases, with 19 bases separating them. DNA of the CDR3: TGCGCCAGCAGCTTGGTTCCTCAGGGGACGATCTTTGAAGCTTTCTTT. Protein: CASSLVPQGTIFEAFF. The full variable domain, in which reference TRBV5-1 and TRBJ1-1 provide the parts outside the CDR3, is KAGVTQTPRYLIKTRGQQVTLSCSPISGHRSVSWYQQTPGQGLQFLFEYFSETQRNKGNFPGRFSGRQFSNSRSEMNVSTLELGDSALYLCASSLVPQGTIFEAFFGQGTRLTVV.

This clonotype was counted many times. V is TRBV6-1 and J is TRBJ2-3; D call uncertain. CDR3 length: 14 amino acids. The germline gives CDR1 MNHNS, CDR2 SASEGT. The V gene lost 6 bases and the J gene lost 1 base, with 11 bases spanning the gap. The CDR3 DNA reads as TGTGCCAGCAGAATGCTGACGGGCACAGATACGCAGTATTTT. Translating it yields CASRMLTGTDTQYF.

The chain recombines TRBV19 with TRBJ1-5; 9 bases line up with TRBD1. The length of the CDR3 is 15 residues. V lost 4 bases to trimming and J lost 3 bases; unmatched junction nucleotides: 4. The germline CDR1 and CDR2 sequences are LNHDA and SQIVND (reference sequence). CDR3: CASSNRQGVNQPQHF. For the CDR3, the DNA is TGTGCCAGTAGTAACCGACAGGGGGTCAATCAGCCCCAGCATTTT.

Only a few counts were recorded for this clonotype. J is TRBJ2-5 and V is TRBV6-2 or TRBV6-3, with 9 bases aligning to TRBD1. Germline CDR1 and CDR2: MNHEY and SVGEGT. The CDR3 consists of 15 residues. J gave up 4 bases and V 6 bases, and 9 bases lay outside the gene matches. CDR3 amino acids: CASSSRMDRGETQYF. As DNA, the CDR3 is TGTGCCAGCAGCTCTCGGATGGACAGGGGAGAGACCCAGTACTTC.

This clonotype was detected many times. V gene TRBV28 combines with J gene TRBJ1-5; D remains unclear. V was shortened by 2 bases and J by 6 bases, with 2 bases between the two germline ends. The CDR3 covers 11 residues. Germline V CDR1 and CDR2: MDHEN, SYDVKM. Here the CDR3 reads CASSLSQPQHF. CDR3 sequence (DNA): TGTGCCAGCAGTTTAAGTCAGCCCCAGCATTTT.

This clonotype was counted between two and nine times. CDR3 amino acids: CASSGSTSGNTIYF. As DNA, the CDR3 is TGTGCCAGCAGTGGGAGCACCTCTGGAAACACCATATATTTT. The V and J genes are TRBV6-2 or TRBV6-3 and TRBJ1-3, with D unresolved. CDR1 is MNHEY and CDR2 is SVGEGT in the germline V gene. The CDR3 is 14 amino acids. V lost 5 bases and J lost 0, with 8 bases in between.

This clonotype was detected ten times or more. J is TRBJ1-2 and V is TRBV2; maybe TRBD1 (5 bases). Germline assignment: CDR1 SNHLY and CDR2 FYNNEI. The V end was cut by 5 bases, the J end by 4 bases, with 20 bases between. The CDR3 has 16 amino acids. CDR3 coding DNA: TGTGCCAGCAGTCTGCGGGGACCGCCCCGTATCTATGGCTACACCTTC. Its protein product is CASSLRGPPRIYGYTF.

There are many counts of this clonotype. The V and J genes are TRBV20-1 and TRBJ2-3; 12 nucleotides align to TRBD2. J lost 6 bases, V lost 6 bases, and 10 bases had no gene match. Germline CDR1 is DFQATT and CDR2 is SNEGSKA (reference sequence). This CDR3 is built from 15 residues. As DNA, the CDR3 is TGCAGTGCCCAAGGACTAGCGGGACGGGTCGATACGCAGTATTTT. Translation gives CSAQGLAGRVDTQYF.

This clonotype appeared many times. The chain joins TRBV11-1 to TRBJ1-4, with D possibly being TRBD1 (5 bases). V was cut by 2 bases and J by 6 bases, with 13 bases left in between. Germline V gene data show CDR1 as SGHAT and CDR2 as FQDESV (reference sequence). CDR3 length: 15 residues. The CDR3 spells CASSLRGGGDEKLFF. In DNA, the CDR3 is TGTGCCAGCAGCTTAAGAGGTGGAGGGGATGAAAAACTGTTTTTT.

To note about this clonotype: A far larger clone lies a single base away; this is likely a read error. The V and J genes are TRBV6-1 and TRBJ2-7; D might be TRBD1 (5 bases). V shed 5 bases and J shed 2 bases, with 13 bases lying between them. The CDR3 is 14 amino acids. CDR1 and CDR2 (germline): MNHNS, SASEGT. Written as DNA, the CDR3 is TGTGCCAGCAGTCACCACGACAGCCCCTACGAGCAGTACTTC. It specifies CASSHHDSPYEQYF.

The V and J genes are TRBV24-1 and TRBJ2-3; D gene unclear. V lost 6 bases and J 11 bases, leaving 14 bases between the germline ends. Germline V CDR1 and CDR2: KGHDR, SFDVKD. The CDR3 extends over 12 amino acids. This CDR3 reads CATSQVSSQQYF. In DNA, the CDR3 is TGTGCCACCAGTCAAGTCTCTTCTCAGCAGTATTTT.

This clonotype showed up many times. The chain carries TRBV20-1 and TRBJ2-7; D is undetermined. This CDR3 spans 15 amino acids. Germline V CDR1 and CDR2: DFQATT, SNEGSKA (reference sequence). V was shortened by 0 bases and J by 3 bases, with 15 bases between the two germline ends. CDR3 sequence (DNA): TGCAGTGCTAGAGATGAGCCGACCCTCGGCTACGAGCAGTACTTC. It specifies CSARDEPTLGYEQYF.